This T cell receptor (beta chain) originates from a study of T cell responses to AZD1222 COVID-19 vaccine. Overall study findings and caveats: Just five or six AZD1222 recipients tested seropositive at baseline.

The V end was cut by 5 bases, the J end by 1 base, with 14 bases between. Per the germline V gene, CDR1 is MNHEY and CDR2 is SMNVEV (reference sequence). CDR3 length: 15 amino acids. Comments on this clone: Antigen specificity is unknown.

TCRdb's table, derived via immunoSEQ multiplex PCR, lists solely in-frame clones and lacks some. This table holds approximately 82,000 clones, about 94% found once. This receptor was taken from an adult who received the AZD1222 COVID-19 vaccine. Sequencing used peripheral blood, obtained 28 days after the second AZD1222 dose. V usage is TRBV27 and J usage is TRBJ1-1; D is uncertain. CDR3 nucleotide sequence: TGTGCCAGCAGTCCTATCACGATAGGGAACACTGAAGCTTTCTTT. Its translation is CASSPITIGNTEAFF.